A selection of T cell receptor beta chains follows, all from one sample in a study of CD8 T cell repertoires and HIV-1 epitope variants. The method was immunoSEQ multiplex PCR; TCRdb's version includes in-frame clones alone and lacks a portion of them. The data hold about 5,900 clones, with under 75% observed a single time. Antigens for these TCRs are unknown. Sequencing used cultured CD8+ T cells derived from PBMCs. The receptors here all came from a male donor with HIV. Both conserved end residues are part of each CDR3. The D gene is left open where the match is weak. A row's size may be missing; if present it is once, few, many or a size class.

j_gene,v_gene,abundance,d_gene,CDR3nt,CDR3aa
TRBJ2-2,TRBV18,-,TRBD2,TGTGCCAGCTCACCCAGCGCTAGCGGGGGGCTTACCGGGGAGCTGTTTTTT,CASSPSASGGLTGELFF
TRBJ1-5,TRBV7-2,few,-,TGTGCCAGCAGCTCCCTCTTTAGCAATCAGCCCCAGCATTTT,CASSSLFSNQPQHF
TRBJ2-7,TRBV28,-,TRBD2,TGTGCCAGCAGTTTAGAGACTAGCGGGGCTGCCTACGAGCAGTACTTC,CASSLETSGAAYEQYF
TRBJ1-2,TRBV5-4,-,-,TGTGCCAGCAGCTTGGGTCAGGCGAGCTATGGCTACACCTTC,CASSLGQASYGYTF
TRBJ1-1,TRBV7-6,-,-,TGTGCCAGCAGCCTAGGGGTTCTTAACACTGAAGCTTTCTTT,CASSLGVLNTEAFF
TRBJ1-2,TRBV2,few,-,TGTGCCAGCAACGGGGACCTTGGCAGGGGCAACTATGGCTACACCTTC,CASNGDLGRGNYGYTF
TRBJ2-7,TRBV5-4,few,-,TGTGCCAGCAGCTTGAGTCCAGGGGGGAGCTACGAGCAGTACTTC,CASSLSPGGSYEQYF
TRBJ1-1,TRBV19,once,TRBD1,TGTGCCAGTAGTACCACAGGGGGAGGACGGACTGAAGCTTTCTTT,CASSTTGGGRTEAFF
TRBJ2-7,TRBV29-1,few,TRBD1,TGCAGCGTTGAAGTTGAGGGACAGGGGTCGAACGAGCAGTACTTC,CSVEVEGQGSNEQYF
TRBJ2-3,TRBV15,-,-,TGTGCCACCAGCAGAGCGGGGGGCACAGATACGCAGTATTTT,CATSRAGGTDTQYF
TRBJ2-7,TRBV6-5,-,-,TGTGCCAGCAGCCTCAACAGGGACTACTACGAGCAGTACTTC,CASSLNRDYYEQYF
TRBJ2-1,TRBV7-9,-,-,TGTGCCAGCAGCTTAGCGTGGCAGGGCTTTTTTGAGCAGTTCTTC,CASSLAWQGFFEQFF
TRBJ2-5,TRBV5-5,-,TRBD2,TGTGCCAGCAGCGCTACCGGGACTAGCGGGAACATTGAGACCCAGTACTTC,CASSATGTSGNIETQYF
TRBJ1-1,TRBV5-1,-,TRBD1,TGCGCCAGCAGCTTGACAGGGGGCGTCACTGAAGCTTTCTTT,CASSLTGGVTEAFF
TRBJ2-7,TRBV7-8,-,TRBD2,TGTGCCAGCAGCTCCGAGTGGGGGGCAGGACTAGCGAGCACTTCCTCCTACGAGCAGTACTTC,CASSSEWGAGLASTSSYEQYF
TRBJ1-2,TRBV5-1,-,-,TGCGCCAGCAGCTTGGATGGCAGACCCGAAGGCTACACCTTC,CASSLDGRPEGYTF
TRBJ2-1,TRBV5-4,-,-,TGTGCCAGCAGCTTGATGGTTGACAATGAGCAGTTCTTC,CASSLMVDNEQFF
TRBJ2-1,TRBV7-7,-,-,TGTGCTAGCAGCCCCCTAGAGGTCGGCGGGGATGAGCAGTTCTTC,CASSPLEVGGDEQFF